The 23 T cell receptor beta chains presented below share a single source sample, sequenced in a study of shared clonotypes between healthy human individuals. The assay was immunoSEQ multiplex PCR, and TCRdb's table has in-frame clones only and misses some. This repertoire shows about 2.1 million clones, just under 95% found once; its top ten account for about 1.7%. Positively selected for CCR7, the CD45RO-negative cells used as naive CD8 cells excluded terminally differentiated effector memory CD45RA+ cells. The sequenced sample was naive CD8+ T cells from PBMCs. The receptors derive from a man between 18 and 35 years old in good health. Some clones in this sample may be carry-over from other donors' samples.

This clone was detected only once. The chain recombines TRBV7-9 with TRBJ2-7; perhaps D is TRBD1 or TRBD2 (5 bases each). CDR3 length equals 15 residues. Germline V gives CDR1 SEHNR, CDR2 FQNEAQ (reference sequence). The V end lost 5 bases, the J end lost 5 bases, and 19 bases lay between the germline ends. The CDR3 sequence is CASSPKGPQDHEQYF. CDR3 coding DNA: TGTGCCAGCAGCCCAAAGGGACCCCAAGACCACGAGCAGTACTTC.

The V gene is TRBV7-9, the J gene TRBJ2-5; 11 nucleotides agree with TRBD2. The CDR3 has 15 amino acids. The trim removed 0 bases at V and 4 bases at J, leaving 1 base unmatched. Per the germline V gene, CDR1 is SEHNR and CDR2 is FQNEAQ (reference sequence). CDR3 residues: CASSLALAGVETQYF. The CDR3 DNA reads TGTGCCAGCAGCTTAGCACTAGCGGGAGTAGAGACCCAGTACTTC.

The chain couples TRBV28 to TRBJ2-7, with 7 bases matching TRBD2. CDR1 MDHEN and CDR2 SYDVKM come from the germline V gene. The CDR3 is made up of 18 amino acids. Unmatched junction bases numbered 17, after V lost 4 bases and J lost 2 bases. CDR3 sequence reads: CASSSMGGRAGKPYEQYF. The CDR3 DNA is TGTGCCAGCAGTTCCATGGGAGGGAGGGCAGGGAAACCCTACGAGCAGTACTTC.

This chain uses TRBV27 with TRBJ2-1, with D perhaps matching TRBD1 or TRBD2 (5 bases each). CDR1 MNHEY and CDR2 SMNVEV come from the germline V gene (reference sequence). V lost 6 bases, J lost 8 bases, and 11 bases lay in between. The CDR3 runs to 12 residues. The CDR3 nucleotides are TGTGCCAGCAGACCGATGGGACATGAGCAGTTCTTC. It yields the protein CASRPMGHEQFF.

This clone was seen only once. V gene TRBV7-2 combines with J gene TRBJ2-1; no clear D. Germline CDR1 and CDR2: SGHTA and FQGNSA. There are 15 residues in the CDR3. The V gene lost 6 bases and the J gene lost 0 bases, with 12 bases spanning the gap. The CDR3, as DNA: TGTGCCAGCAGTACACGACACGGCTCCTACAATGAGCAGTTCTTC. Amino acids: CASSTRHGSYNEQFF.

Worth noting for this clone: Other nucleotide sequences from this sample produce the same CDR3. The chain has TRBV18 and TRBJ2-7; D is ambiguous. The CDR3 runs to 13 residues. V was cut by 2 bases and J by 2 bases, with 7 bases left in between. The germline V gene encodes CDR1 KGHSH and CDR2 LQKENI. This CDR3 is CASSPTGAYEQYF. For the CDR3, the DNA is TGTGCCAGCTCACCAACCGGAGCCTACGAGCAGTACTTC.

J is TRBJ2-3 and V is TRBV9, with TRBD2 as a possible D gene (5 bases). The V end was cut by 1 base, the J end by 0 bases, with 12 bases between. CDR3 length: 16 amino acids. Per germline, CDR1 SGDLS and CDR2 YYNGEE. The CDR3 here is CASSVYSSSSTDTQYF. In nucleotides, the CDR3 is TGTGCCAGCAGCGTATACTCTAGCTCAAGCACAGATACGCAGTATTTT.

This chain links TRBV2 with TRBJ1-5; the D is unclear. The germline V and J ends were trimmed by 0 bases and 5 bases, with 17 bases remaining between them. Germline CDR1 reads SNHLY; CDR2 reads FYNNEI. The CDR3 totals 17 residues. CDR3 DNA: TGTGCCAGCAGTGAAGCGCTTCGATTTACAGAGTATCAGCCCCAGCATTTT. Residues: CASSEALRFTEYQPQHF.

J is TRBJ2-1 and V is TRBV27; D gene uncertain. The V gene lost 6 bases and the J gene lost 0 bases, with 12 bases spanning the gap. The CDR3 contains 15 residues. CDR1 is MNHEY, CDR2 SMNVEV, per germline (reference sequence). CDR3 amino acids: CASRPFRSSYNEQFF. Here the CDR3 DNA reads TGTGCCAGCAGACCTTTCAGGAGCTCCTACAATGAGCAGTTCTTC.

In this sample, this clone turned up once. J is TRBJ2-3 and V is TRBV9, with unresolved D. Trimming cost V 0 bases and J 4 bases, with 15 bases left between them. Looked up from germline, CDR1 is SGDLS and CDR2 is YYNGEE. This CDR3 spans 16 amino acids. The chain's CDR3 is CASSVGRSYGADTQYF. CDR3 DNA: TGTGCCAGCAGCGTAGGACGCAGCTATGGGGCAGATACGCAGTATTTT.

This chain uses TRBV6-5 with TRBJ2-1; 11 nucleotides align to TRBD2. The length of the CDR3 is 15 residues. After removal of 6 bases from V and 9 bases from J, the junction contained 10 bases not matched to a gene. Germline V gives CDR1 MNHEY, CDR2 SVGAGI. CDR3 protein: CASRPGSGRAAEQFF. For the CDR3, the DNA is TGTGCCAGCAGGCCCGGTAGCGGGAGGGCCGCTGAGCAGTTCTTC.

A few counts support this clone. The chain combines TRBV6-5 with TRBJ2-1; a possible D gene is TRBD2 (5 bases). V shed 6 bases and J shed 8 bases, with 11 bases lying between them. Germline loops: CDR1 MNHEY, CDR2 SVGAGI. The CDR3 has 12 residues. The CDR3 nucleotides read TGTGCCAGCAGCTCCGTCGGGGATGAGCAGTTCTTC. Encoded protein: CASSSVGDEQFF.

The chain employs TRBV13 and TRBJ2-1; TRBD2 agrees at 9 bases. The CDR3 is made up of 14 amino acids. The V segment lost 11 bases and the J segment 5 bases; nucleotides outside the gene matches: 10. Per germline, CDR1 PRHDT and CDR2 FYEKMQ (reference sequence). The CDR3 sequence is CAARAGGHHNEQFF. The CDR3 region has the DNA TGTGCCGCACGGGCGGGAGGGCATCACAATGAGCAGTTCTTC.

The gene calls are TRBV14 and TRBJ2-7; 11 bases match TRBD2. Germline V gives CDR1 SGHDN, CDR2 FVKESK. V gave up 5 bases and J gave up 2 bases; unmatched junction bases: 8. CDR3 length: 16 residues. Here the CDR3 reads CASSKKTSGTPYEQYF. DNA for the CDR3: TGTGCCAGCAGCAAGAAGACTAGCGGGACCCCCTACGAGCAGTACTTC.

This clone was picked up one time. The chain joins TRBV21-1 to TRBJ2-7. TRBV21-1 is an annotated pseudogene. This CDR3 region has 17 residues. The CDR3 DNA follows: TGTGCCAGCAGCAAACAGCCAAGGTTACCCCTCCTCTACGAGCAGTACTTC. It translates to CASSKQPRLPLLYEQYF.

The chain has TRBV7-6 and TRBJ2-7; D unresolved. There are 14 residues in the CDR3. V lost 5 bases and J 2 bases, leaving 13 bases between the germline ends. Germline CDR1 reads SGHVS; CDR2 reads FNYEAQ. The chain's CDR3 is CASSPRRSTYEQYF. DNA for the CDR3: TGTGCCAGCAGCCCCCGTCGGAGCACCTACGAGCAGTACTTC.

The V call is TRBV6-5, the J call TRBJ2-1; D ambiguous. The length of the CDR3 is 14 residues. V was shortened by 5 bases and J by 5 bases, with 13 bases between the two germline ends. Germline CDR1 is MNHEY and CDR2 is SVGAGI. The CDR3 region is CASSAPGLHNEQFF. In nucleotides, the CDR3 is TGTGCCAGCAGTGCGCCGGGCCTACACAATGAGCAGTTCTTC.

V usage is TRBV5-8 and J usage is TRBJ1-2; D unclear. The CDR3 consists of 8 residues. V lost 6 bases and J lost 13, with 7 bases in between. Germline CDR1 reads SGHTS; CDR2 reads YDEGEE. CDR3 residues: CASKRATF. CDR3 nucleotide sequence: TGTGCCAGCAAGAGGGCCACCTTC.

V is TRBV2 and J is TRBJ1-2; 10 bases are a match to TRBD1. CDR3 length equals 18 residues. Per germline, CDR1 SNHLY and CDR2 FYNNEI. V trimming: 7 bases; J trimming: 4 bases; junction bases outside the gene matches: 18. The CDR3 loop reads CASKTPVDRGGPTYGYTF. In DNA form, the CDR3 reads TGTGCCAGCAAAACACCCGTGGACAGGGGGGGGCCTACCTATGGCTACACCTTC. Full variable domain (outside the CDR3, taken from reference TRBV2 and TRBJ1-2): EPEVTQTPSHQVTQMGQEVILRCVPISNHLYFYWYRQILGQKVEFLVSFYNNEISEKSEIFDDQFSVERPDGSNFTLKIRSTKLEDSAMYFCASKTPVDRGGPTYGYTFGSGTRLTVV.

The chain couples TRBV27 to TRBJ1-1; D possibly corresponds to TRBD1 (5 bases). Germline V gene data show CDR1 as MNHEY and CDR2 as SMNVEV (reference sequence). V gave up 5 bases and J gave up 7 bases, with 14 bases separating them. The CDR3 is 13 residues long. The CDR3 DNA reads TGTGCCAGCAGTCCCCATGGCGGGGGTGAAGCTTTCTTT. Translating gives CASSPHGGGEAFF.

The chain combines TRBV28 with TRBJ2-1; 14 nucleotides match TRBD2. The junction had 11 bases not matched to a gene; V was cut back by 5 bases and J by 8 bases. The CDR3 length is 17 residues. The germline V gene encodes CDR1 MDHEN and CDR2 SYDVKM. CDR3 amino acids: CASSPHSGTSGSHEQFF. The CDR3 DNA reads TGTGCCAGCAGTCCGCACTCCGGGACTAGCGGGAGCCATGAGCAGTTCTTC.

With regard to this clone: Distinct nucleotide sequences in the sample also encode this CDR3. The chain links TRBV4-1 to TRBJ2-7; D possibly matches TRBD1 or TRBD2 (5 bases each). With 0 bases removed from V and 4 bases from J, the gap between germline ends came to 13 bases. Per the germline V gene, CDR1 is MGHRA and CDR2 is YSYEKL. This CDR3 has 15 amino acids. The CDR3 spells CASSQEPPGGYEQYF. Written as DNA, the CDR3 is TGCGCCAGCAGCCAAGAACCCCCTGGGGGATACGAGCAGTACTTC.

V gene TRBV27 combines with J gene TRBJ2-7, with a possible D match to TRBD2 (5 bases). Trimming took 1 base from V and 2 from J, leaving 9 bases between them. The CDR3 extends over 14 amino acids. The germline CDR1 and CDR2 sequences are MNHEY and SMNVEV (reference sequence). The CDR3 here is CASSLLGRTYEQYF. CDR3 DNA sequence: TGTGCCAGCAGTTTATTGGGGAGAACCTACGAGCAGTACTTC.